Shown below are 21 T cell receptor beta chains from a single sample sequenced in a study of OX40 agonist ivuxolimab in advanced cancers. Assay: immunoSEQ multiplex PCR; the TCRdb copy retains only in-frame clones and omits some. The sample lists about 78,000 clones; roughly 84% were seen once. Sequences were derived from CD4+ or CD8+ T cells sorted from blood, sampled in a trial of the OX40 agonist ivuxolimab. The receptor set was obtained from an adult with an advanced solid tumor such as melanoma, head and neck, liver or kidney cancer.

This clone has a single count. The chain links TRBV28 to TRBJ2-5, with 11 bases lining up with TRBD2. The CDR3 runs 16 residues. Germline CDR1 MDHEN, CDR2 SYDVKM. V gave up 5 bases and J gave up 0 bases; unmatched junction bases: 5. The CDR3 DNA follows: TGTGCCAGCAGTGTGGGACTAGCGGTGAACCAAGAGACCCAGTACTTC. This gives the protein CASSVGLAVNQETQYF.

The chain joins TRBV18 to TRBJ1-2, with 8 bases identical to TRBD1. V shed 3 bases and J 6 bases; nucleotides not matched to a gene: 3. This CDR3 is 13 amino acids long. The germline V gene has CDR1 KGHSH and CDR2 LQKENI. CDR3 DNA sequence: TGTGCCAGCTCACCTTCGGACAGGGATGGCTACACCTTC. It translates to CASSPSDRDGYTF.

As DNA, the CDR3 is TGTGCCAGCAGCCAATCTGGAGACAGTTTGCCCCTCACCTTC. Its translation is CASSQSGDSLPLTF. This chain connects TRBV14 to TRBJ1-2, with D possibly TRBD1 on 5 matching bases. This CDR3 has 14 residues. V dropped 2 bases and J dropped 13 bases, with 20 bases sitting between them. Germline CDR1 SGHDN, CDR2 FVKESK.

The chain couples TRBV5-6 to TRBJ2-5, with D unresolved. The CDR3 contains 11 residues. CDR1 is SGHDT and CDR2 is YYEEEE in the germline V gene. Trimming removed 3 bases from V and 3 bases from J, with 3 bases in between. The CDR3 DNA sequence: TGTGCCAGCAGCTACAAAGAGACCCAGTACTTC. Its protein product is CASSYKETQYF.

This chain connects TRBV7-2 to TRBJ2-3, with 10 bases fitting TRBD2. Germline V gene sequence: CDR1 SGHTA, CDR2 FQGNSA. V gave up 5 bases and J gave up 4 bases; unmatched junction bases: 12. This CDR3 is 17 amino acids long. CDR3 loop: CASSARPLAGVADTQYF. CDR3 coding DNA: TGTGCCAGCAGCGCCCGACCGCTAGCGGGAGTAGCAGATACGCAGTATTTT.

The chain employs TRBV14 and TRBJ2-1, with 12 bases matching TRBD2. The V gene end was trimmed by 7 bases and the J gene end by 8 bases; junction bases not matched to a gene: 9. Per germline, CDR1 SGHDN and CDR2 FVKESK. The length of the CDR3 is 15 residues. CDR3 in amino acids: CASKNLAGGPDEQFF. The CDR3 nucleotides are TGTGCCAGCAAAAACCTAGCGGGAGGGCCCGATGAGCAGTTCTTC.

V gene TRBV18 combines with J gene TRBJ1-1, with unresolved D. CDR3 size: 14 residues. Per germline, CDR1 KGHSH and CDR2 LQKENI. V lost 3 bases and J lost 0, with 8 bases in between. The CDR3 here is CASSPGALNTEAFF. Here the CDR3 DNA reads TGTGCCAGCTCACCTGGTGCACTGAACACTGAAGCTTTCTTT.

V is TRBV11-3 and J is TRBJ2-1; 11 bases agree with TRBD2. CDR3 length: 15 residues. Trimming took 1 base from V and 6 from J; bases not matched to a gene: 2. The V gene's germline CDR1 is SGHNT and CDR2 YENEEA. The CDR3 nucleotides read TGTGCCAGCAGCTTAGGACTAGCGGGGTCCAATGAGCAGTTCTTC. It translates to CASSLGLAGSNEQFF.

This clone has a single count. The J gene is TRBJ1-2, the V gene TRBV7-2; 9 nucleotides line up with TRBD1. Germline V gene data show CDR1 as SGHTA and CDR2 as FQGNSA. V was pared by 6 bases and J by 4 bases, with 6 bases of the junction left unmatched. This CDR3 has 14 residues. The CDR3, as DNA: TGTGCCAGCAGTTCACAGGGGGCTGGCTATGGCTACACCTTC. Its translation is CASSSQGAGYGYTF.

This rearrangement joins TRBV29-1 to TRBJ2-7, with 7 bases fitting TRBD1. This CDR3 is built from 12 residues. Trimming cost V 4 bases and J 3 bases; bases outside gene matches: 3. Germline V CDR1 and CDR2: SQVTM, ANQGSEA. The CDR3 region has the DNA TGCAGCGTTGGCCGGGACAGCTACGAGCAGTACTTC. This sequence encodes CSVGRDSYEQYF.

V is TRBV11-3 and J is TRBJ1-3; D call uncertain. The CDR3 consists of 14 residues. Trimming left V 0 bases short and J 0 bases short, with 3 bases between. From germline, CDR1 is SGHNT and CDR2 YENEEA. For the CDR3, the DNA is TGTGCCAGCAGCTTAGAAAGCTCTGGAAACACCATATATTTT. Translation: CASSLESSGNTIYF.

This clone was seen just once. This chain joins TRBV7-9 and TRBJ2-1, with 8 bases that match TRBD1. The CDR3 has 16 amino acids. Germline trimming cut 0 bases from V and 4 bases from J; bases unmatched to any gene: 5. Germline values: CDR1 SEHNR, CDR2 FQNEAQ (reference sequence). The CDR3 reads CASSLAPGQGYNEQFF. In nucleotides, the CDR3 is TGTGCCAGCAGCTTAGCCCCAGGACAGGGATACAATGAGCAGTTCTTC.

This rearrangement joins TRBV5-4 to TRBJ2-7; perhaps D is TRBD1 or TRBD2 (5 bases each). There are 15 residues in the CDR3. The V end was cut by 2 bases, the J end by 0 bases, with 12 bases between. Germline lookup yields CDR1 SGHNT and CDR2 YYREEE (reference sequence). The CDR3 DNA reads TGTGCCAGCAGCTTCCCGGGGCTGAACTCCTACGAGCAGTACTTC. Translated: CASSFPGLNSYEQYF. Supplemented by reference TRBV5-4 and TRBJ2-7, the full variable domain reads ETGVTQSPTHLIKTRGQQVTLRCSSQSGHNTVSWYQQALGQGPQFIFQYYREEENGRGNFPPRFSGLQFPNYSSELNVNALELDDSALYLCASSFPGLNSYEQYFGPGTRLTVT.

The chain couples TRBV2 to TRBJ2-1; the D gene is possibly TRBD2 (7 bases). The CDR3 contains 13 residues. CDR1 is SNHLY, CDR2 FYNNEI, per germline. Trimming left V 7 bases short and J 13 bases short, with 20 bases between. CDR3 protein: CASNRDQSGTQFF. Written as DNA, the CDR3 is TGTGCCAGCAATCGGGACCAGAGCGGGACACAGTTCTTC. Combining the CDR3 with reference TRBV2 and TRBJ2-1 gives the whole variable domain EPEVTQTPSHQVTQMGQEVILRCVPISNHLYFYWYRQILGQKVEFLVSFYNNEISEKSEIFDDQFSVERPDGSNFTLKIRSTKLEDSAMYFCASNRDQSGTQFFGPGTRLTVL.

This rearrangement joins TRBV5-1 to TRBJ2-3, with D perhaps TRBD2 (5 bases). With 5 bases removed from V and 4 bases from J, the gap between germline ends came to 11 bases. This CDR3 contains 13 residues. The germline CDR1 and CDR2 sequences are SGHRS and YFSETQ. This CDR3 reads CASRPTGSDTQYF. CDR3 DNA: TGCGCCAGCAGACCCACGGGGTCAGATACGCAGTATTTT.

V gene TRBV5-1 combines with J gene TRBJ1-2, with a weak D call TRBD1 (5 bases). The germline V and J ends were trimmed by 4 bases and 4 bases, with 8 bases remaining between them. CDR3 size: 12 residues. Germline V gene data show CDR1 as SGHRS and CDR2 as YFSETQ. For the CDR3, the DNA is TGCGCCAGCAGCGAAGACAGCTATGGCTACACCTTC. This encodes CASSEDSYGYTF.

This sequence joins TRBV7-6 and TRBJ2-5; D is possibly TRBD2 (6 bases). CDR1 is SGHVS and CDR2 is FNYEAQ in the germline V gene. V was trimmed by 6 bases and J by 0 bases, leaving 23 bases between them. CDR3 length: 18 amino acids. In nucleotides, the CDR3 is TGTGCCAGCAGGCCCACTGGGCGGGAAAGGGGCAACCAAGAGACCCAGTACTTC. This sequence encodes CASRPTGRERGNQETQYF. Together with reference TRBV7-6 and TRBJ2-5, the CDR3 gives the full variable domain: GAGVSQSPRYKVTKRGQDVALRCDPISGHVSLYWYRQALGQGPEFLTYFNYEAQQDKSGLPNDRFSAERPEGSISTLTIQRTEQRDSAMYRCASRPTGRERGNQETQYFGPGTRLLVL.

The chain carries TRBV6-1 and TRBJ1-1, with a weak D call TRBD1 (6 bases). Per the germline V gene, CDR1 is MNHNS and CDR2 is SASEGT. The CDR3 consists of 12 residues. V lost 7 bases to trimming and J lost 6 bases, with 12 bases between them. For the CDR3, the DNA is TGTGCCAGCATCCGAAGGGGGTCTGAAGCTTTCTTT. Its protein product is CASIRRGSEAFF.

The count of this clone is one. The chain is built from TRBV10-2 and TRBJ2-7; 9 bases align to TRBD1. CDR1 is WSHSY and CDR2 is SAAADI in the germline V gene. There are 16 residues in the CDR3. The junction had 9 bases not matched to a gene; V was cut back by 2 bases and J by 4 bases. The CDR3 sequence: CASSEQSGQGHYEQYF. As DNA, the CDR3 is TGCGCCAGCAGTGAGCAGTCTGGACAGGGGCATTACGAGCAGTACTTC.

In this sample, this clone turned up a few times. This chain joins TRBV5-1 and TRBJ2-7; no clear D gene. This CDR3 has 14 amino acids. V was shortened by 5 bases and J by 6 bases, with 18 bases between the two germline ends. CDR1 SGHRS and CDR2 YFSETQ come from the germline V gene. The CDR3 here is CASRDADTITEQYF. DNA for the CDR3: TGCGCCAGCAGAGACGCAGATACAATCACCGAGCAGTACTTC.

This rearrangement joins TRBV14 to TRBJ2-1; D is unclear. The germline V gene encodes CDR1 SGHDN and CDR2 FVKESK. The CDR3 is 13 residues long. V lost 6 bases and J 8 bases, leaving 14 bases between the germline ends. CDR3 nucleotide sequence: TGTGCCAGCAGGGGTTTTTATCAGGATGAGCAGTTCTTC. It specifies CASRGFYQDEQFF.